The next 14 T cell receptor beta chains were all read from a single sample in a study of T-cell reconstitution after alpha-beta-depleted transplantation in children. The TCRbeta library was prepared with unique molecular identifiers. TCRdb passed the PCR reads through MiXCR, listing each CDR3 protein once. The sample lists approximately 250,000 distinct CDR3 sequences, 20% to 30% occurring once. Sequencing was performed on PBMCs, taken before TCRalphabeta/CD19-depleted stem cell transplant. The source of these receptors is a girl aged 2-15 years with Fanconi anemia, due to receive a stem cell transplant.

This clonotype was recorded many times. The chain has TRBV5-1 and TRBJ2-7; D is perhaps TRBD1 (5 bases). With 0 bases removed from V and 3 bases from J, the gap between germline ends came to 19 bases. CDR1 and CDR2 from the germline V gene are SGHRS and YFSETQ. There are 17 residues in the CDR3. CDR3 sequence reads: CASSLGTLGVFRYEQYF. The DNA of the CDR3 is TGCGCCAGCAGCTTGGGGACCCTAGGGGTATTCCGCTACGAGCAGTACTTC.

This clonotype occurred many times. V and J are TRBV7-9 and TRBJ2-1; no reliable D call. The CDR3 is 15 residues long. Germline V gene lookup returns CDR1 SEHNR and CDR2 FQNEAQ (reference sequence). V lost 0 bases and J lost 5, with 11 bases in between. CDR3 nucleotide sequence: TGTGCCAGCAGCTTAGCATCCTCAGTAAACAATGAGCAGTTCTTC. Protein product: CASSLASSVNNEQFF.

On this clonotype: One base away lies a much larger clone, so this may be a sequencing read error. The chain recombines TRBV28 with TRBJ2-7, with no clear D. This CDR3 is 12 amino acids long. The germline CDR1 and CDR2 sequences are MDHEN and SYDVKM. The germline V and J ends were trimmed by 2 bases and 2 bases, with 4 bases remaining between them. Written as DNA, the CDR3 is TGTGCCAGCAGTTTACAAACCTACGAGCAGTACTTC. This sequence encodes CASSLQTYEQYF. Together with reference TRBV28 and TRBJ2-7, the CDR3 gives the full variable domain: DVKVTQSSRYLVKRTGEKVFLECVQDMDHENMFWYRQDPGLGLRLIYFSYDVKMKEKGDIPEGYSVSREKKERFSLILESASTNQTSMYLCASSLQTYEQYFGPGTRLTVT.

On this clonotype: This may come from a read error, since a much larger clone is one base off. The chain carries TRBV7-2 and TRBJ2-2, with 7 nucleotides matching TRBD2. Germline V gene data show CDR1 as SGHTA and CDR2 as FQGNSA. CDR3 length: 14 amino acids. CDR3 amino acids: CATSPRLAPGELFF. The CDR3, as DNA: TGTGCCACCAGCCCAAGACTAGCCCCCGGGGAGCTGTTTTTT.

The CDR3 DNA reads TGCAGCGTTGTTCCGGCACTTGGGAATGAGCAGTTCTTC. This encodes CSVVPALGNEQFF. The chain recombines TRBV29-1 with TRBJ2-1; D is undetermined. Trimming took 4 bases from V and 7 from J, leaving 14 bases between them. Germline V gene lookup returns CDR1 SQVTM and CDR2 ANQGSEA. This CDR3 has 13 residues.

This clonotype appeared many times. V gene TRBV6-4 combines with J gene TRBJ2-1; no definite D call. Germline loops: CDR1 MRHNA, CDR2 SNTAGT. Between the trimmed V and J ends, which lost 0 bases and 6 bases, there was a span of 12 bases. The CDR3 extends over 15 amino acids. CDR3 in DNA: TGTGCCAGCAGTGACTCGAAAAGGACCCTCAATGAGCAGTTCTTC. It codes for CASSDSKRTLNEQFF.

The sample holds many counts of this clonotype. CDR3 nucleotide sequence: TGCAGCGTTCTGGACAGCAGCTCCTACGAGCAGTACTTC. Translation gives CSVLDSSSYEQYF. The chain is built from TRBV29-1 and TRBJ2-7; maybe TRBD1 (6 bases). The CDR3 spans 13 residues. Trimming took off 5 bases at V and 0 bases at J, with 11 bases between the two ends. Germline CDR1 SQVTM, CDR2 ANQGSEA.

The chain links TRBV5-1 to TRBJ2-1; 11 bases map to TRBD1. The J segment lost 6 bases and the V segment lost 0 bases, leaving 2 bases of the junction unmatched. In germline, CDR1 is SGHRS, CDR2 YFSETQ. This CDR3 region has 15 residues. The CDR3 region has the DNA TGCGCCAGCAGCTTGGCGGGGACAGGGGGCAATGAGCAGTTCTTC. Translation: CASSLAGTGGNEQFF.

This clonotype was detected many times. The chain recombines TRBV24-1 with TRBJ1-1, with 7 bases aligning to TRBD1. The CDR3 extends over 13 amino acids. V lost 4 bases, J lost 7 bases, and 5 bases stayed unmatched. Germline V gene sequence: CDR1 KGHDR, CDR2 SFDVKD. CDR3 amino acids: CATSDRQGFEAFF. The DNA of the CDR3 is TGTGCCACCAGTGACCGACAGGGCTTTGAAGCTTTCTTT.

The chain recombines TRBV20-1 with TRBJ1-2, with D possibly TRBD1 on 5 matching bases. CDR3 length: 14 residues. With 6 bases removed from V and 4 bases from J, the gap between germline ends came to 18 bases. Germline assignment: CDR1 DFQATT and CDR2 SNEGSKA (reference sequence). The CDR3 reads CSARLEGALYGYTF. The CDR3 nucleotides are TGCAGTGCCCGCCTGGAAGGGGCTCTCTATGGCTACACCTTC.

V usage is TRBV5-1 and J usage is TRBJ2-3; the D is unclear. This CDR3 has 17 residues. The germline V gene has CDR1 SGHRS and CDR2 YFSETQ. V gave up 4 bases and J gave up 5 bases, with 23 bases separating them. The chain's CDR3 is CASSPGPLLTPGDTQYF. CDR3 bases: TGCGCCAGCAGCCCTGGACCCCTCCTAACTCCTGGAGATACGCAGTATTTT.

This clonotype was picked up many times. V gene TRBV7-2 combines with J gene TRBJ2-3; D gene ambiguous. This CDR3 has 12 residues. The V end was cut by 4 bases, the J end by 2 bases, with 4 bases between. The germline gives CDR1 SGHTA, CDR2 FQGNSA. The CDR3: CASSYPTDTQYF. CDR3 nucleotide sequence: TGTGCCAGCAGCTACCCCACAGATACGCAGTATTTT.

This clonotype was observed many times. The chain joins TRBV9 to TRBJ2-1; D is possibly TRBD1 (5 bases). Between the trimmed V and J ends, which lost 0 bases and 2 bases, there was a span of 9 bases. CDR3 size: 15 residues. CDR1 is SGDLS and CDR2 is YYNGEE in the germline V gene. CDR3 amino acids: CASSVDRLPYNEQFF. Written as DNA, the CDR3 is TGTGCCAGCAGCGTAGACAGGTTACCCTACAATGAGCAGTTCTTC. Variable domain in full (rest from reference TRBV9 and TRBJ2-1): DSGVTQTPKHLITATGQRVTLRCSPRSGDLSVYWYQQSLDQGLQFLIQYYNGEERAKGNILERFSAQQFPDLHSELNLSSLELGDSALYFCASSVDRLPYNEQFFGPGTRLTVL.

This clonotype appeared many times. This sequence joins TRBV5-1 and TRBJ2-7; D is tentatively TRBD1 or TRBD2 (5 bases each). Deletions cut 4 bases from V and 2 bases from J, with 13 bases between. The CDR3 totals 14 residues. Germline CDR1 and CDR2: SGHRS and YFSETQ. The CDR3 sequence: CASSREGQTYEQYF. The CDR3 nucleotides are TGCGCCAGCAGCCGTGAGGGGCAAACCTACGAGCAGTACTTC.